The next 6 T cell receptor beta chains were all read from a single sample in a study of technical replicates of blood from a few donors. Here immunoSEQ multiplex PCR was the method, and the copy in TCRdb shows in-frame clones only, minus some. The table shows tens of thousands of clones, with approximately 94% occurring only once. Sequenced input: T cells isolated from PBMCs. The receptors were sampled from a human donor in good health.

This clone was recorded once. The chain couples TRBV6-1 to TRBJ1-5, with D perhaps matching TRBD1 (5 bases). This CDR3 is built from 14 residues. V lost 7 bases and J 3 bases, leaving 13 bases between the germline ends. CDR1 is MNHNS, CDR2 SASEGT, per germline. The CDR3 loop is CASTLPGHNQPQHF. The CDR3, as DNA: TGTGCCAGCACCCTTCCAGGGCACAATCAGCCCCAGCATTTT.

This clone was counted between two and nine times. This chain links TRBV2 with TRBJ1-1; 11 bases are shared with TRBD1. Trimming removed 6 bases from V and 7 bases from J; junction bases left unmatched: 10. CDR1 SNHLY and CDR2 FYNNEI come from the germline V gene. The CDR3 contains 15 residues. In DNA form, the CDR3 reads TGTGCCAGCAGCGGCCGAGGACAGGGGGCTAGTGAAGCTTTCTTT. This sequence encodes CASSGRGQGASEAFF.

This chain connects TRBV5-5 to TRBJ1-1; D perhaps matches TRBD1 (5 bases). This CDR3 contains 14 residues. V lost 5 bases and J lost 1, with 12 bases in between. Germline loops: CDR1 SGHKS, CDR2 YYEKEE (reference sequence). Here the CDR3 DNA reads TGTGCCAGCAGGACCCCAGGGAAGAACACTGAAGCTTTCTTT. Translating gives CASRTPGKNTEAFF. The full variable domain, rest sourced from reference TRBV5-5 and TRBJ1-1, is DAGVTQSPTHLIKTRGQQVTLRCSPISGHKSVSWYQQVLGQGPQFIFQYYEKEERGRGNFPDRFSARQFPNYSSELNVNALLLGDSALYLCASRTPGKNTEAFFGQGTRLTVV.

The J gene is TRBJ2-5, the V gene TRBV21-1; the table assigns TRBD2, which was not confirmed against the DNA. TRBV21-1 is described as a pseudogene. The CDR3 runs 19 residues. CDR3 sequence: CASSKGETSGIKYQETQYF. The CDR3 DNA reads TGTGCCAGCAGCAAAGGGGAAACTAGCGGGATAAAGTACCAAGAGACCCAGTACTTC.

The chain joins TRBV6-6 to TRBJ1-2, with 7 bases identical to TRBD1. V trimming: 6 bases; J trimming: 8 bases; junction bases outside the gene matches: 6. Germline loops: CDR1 MNHNY, CDR2 SVGAGI (reference sequence). This CDR3 contains 12 residues. The CDR3 sequence is CASSEGAVGYTF. The CDR3 coding sequence is TGTGCCAGCAGCGAGGGGGCGGTAGGCTACACCTTC.

V usage is TRBV5-1 and J usage is TRBJ2-2; D is perhaps TRBD2 (5 bases). Looked up from germline, CDR1 is SGHRS and CDR2 is YFSETQ. The CDR3 runs 13 residues. V was clipped by 5 bases and J by 5 bases, with 10 bases between them. The CDR3 region is CASRPGWTGELFF. The CDR3 region has the DNA TGCGCCAGCAGACCGGGGTGGACCGGGGAGCTGTTTTTT.